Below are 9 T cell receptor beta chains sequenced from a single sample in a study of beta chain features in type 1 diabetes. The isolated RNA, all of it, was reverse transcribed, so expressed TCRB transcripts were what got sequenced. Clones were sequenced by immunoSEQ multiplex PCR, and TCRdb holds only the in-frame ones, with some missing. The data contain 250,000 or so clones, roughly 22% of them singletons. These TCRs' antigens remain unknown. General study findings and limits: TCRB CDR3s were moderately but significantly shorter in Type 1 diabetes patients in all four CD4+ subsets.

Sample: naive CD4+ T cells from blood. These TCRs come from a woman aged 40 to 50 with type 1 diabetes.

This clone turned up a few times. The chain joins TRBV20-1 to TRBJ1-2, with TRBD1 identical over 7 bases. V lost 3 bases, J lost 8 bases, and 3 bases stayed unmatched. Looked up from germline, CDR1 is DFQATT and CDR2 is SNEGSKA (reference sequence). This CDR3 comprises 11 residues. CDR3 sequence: CSASRTGGYTF. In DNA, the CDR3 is TGCAGTGCTAGTAGGACAGGAGGCTACACCTTC.

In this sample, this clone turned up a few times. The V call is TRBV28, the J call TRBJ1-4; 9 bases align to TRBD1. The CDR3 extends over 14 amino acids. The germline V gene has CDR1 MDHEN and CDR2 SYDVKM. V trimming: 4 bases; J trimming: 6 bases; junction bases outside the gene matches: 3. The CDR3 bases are TGTGCCAGCAGTTCCAGGACAGGGGATGAAAAACTGTTTTTT. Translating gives CASSSRTGDEKLFF.

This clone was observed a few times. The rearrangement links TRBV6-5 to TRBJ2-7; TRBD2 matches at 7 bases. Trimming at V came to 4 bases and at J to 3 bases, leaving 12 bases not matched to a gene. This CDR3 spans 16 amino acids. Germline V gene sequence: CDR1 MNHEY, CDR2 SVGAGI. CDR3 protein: CASSSPTGGRGYEQYF. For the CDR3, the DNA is TGTGCCAGCAGTTCCCCCACGGGCGGGAGAGGCTACGAGCAGTACTTC.

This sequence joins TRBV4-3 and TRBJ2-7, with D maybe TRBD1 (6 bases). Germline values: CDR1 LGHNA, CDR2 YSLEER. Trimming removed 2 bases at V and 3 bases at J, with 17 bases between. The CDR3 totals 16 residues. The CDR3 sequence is CASSQSLGQPIYEQYF. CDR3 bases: TGCGCCAGCAGCCAATCCCTCGGACAGCCGATCTACGAGCAGTACTTC.

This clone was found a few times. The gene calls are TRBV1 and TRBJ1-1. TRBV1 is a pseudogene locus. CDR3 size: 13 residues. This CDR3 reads CTSSQDRDCEAFF. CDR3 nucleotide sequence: TGCACCAGCAGCCAAGATCGGGACTGTGAAGCTTTCTTT.

In DNA form, the CDR3 reads TGTGCCTGGAGTAGCAGCGTACTTAATGAAAAACTGTTTTTT. Its protein is CAWSSSVLNEKLFF. The chain recombines TRBV30 with TRBJ1-4; D remains unclear. This CDR3 has 14 amino acids. The V end lost 2 bases, the J end lost 4 bases, and 11 bases lay between the germline ends. Germline CDR1 is GTSNPN and CDR2 is SVGIG (reference sequence). The full variable domain, its missing parts supplied by reference TRBV30 and TRBJ1-4, is SQTIHQWPATLVQPVGSPLSLECTVEGTSNPNLYWYRQAAGRGLQLLFYSVGIGQISSEVPQNLSASRPQDRQFILSSKKLLLSDSGFYLCAWSSSVLNEKLFFGSGTQLSVL.

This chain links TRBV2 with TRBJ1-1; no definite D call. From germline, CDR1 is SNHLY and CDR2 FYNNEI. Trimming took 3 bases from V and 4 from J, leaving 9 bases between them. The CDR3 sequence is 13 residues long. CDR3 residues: CASSDAGFTEAFF. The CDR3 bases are TGTGCCAGCAGTGACGCCGGGTTCACTGAAGCTTTCTTT.

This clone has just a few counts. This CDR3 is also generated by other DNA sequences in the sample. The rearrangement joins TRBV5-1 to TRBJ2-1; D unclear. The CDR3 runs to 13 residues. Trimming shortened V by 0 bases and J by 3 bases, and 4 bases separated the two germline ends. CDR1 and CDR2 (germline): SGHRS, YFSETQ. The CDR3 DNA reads TGCGCCAGCAGCTTGGGGCTCTACAATGAGCAGTTCTTC. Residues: CASSLGLYNEQFF.

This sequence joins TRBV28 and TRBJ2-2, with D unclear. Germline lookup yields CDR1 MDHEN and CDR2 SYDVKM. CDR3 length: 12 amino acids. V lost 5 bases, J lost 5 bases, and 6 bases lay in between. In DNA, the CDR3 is TGTGCCAGCAGTGTACAGACCGGGGAGCTGTTTTTT. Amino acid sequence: CASSVQTGELFF.